This T cell receptor beta chain came from a study of T-cell reconstitution after alpha-beta-depleted transplantation in children. Many counts were recorded for this clonotype. Researchers prepared the TCRbeta library using unique molecular identifiers, the study reports. TCRdb re-called the PCR reads through MiXCR, storing one row per CDR3 protein. The sample gives over 150,000 distinct CDR3 sequences, about 6.8% of which show up once; 3% is in the top ten. This CDR3 contains 13 residues. From germline, CDR1 is MNHEY and CDR2 SVGAGI. Trimming removed 8 bases at V and 7 bases at J, with 15 bases between.

The V call is TRBV6-5, the J call TRBJ1-5, with D uncertain. The starting material was PBMCs from the stem cell graft donor, obtained from the stem cell graft. The receptor comes from a human donor who donated a stem cell graft to a child with Wiskott-Aldrich syndrome. Here the CDR3 reads CASPAQTGQPQHF. Written as DNA, the CDR3 is TGTGCCAGCCCGGCCCAGACGGGGCAGCCCCAGCATTTT.